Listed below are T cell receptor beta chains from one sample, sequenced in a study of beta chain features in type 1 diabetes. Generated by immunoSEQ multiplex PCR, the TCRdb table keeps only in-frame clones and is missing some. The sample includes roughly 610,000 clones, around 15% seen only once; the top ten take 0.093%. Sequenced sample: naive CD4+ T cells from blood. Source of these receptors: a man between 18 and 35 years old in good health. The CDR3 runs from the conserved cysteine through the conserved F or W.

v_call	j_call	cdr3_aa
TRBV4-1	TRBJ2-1	CASSLPVGQYRWQFF
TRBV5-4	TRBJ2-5	CASSLKVAGRQETQYF
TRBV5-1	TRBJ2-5	CASSAGQVQETQYF
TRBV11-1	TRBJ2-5	CASSKRFKETQYF
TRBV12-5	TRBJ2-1	CASGSDKGSDHSRVNEQFF
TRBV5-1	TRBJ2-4	CASSLAGGIAKNIQYF
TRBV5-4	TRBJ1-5	CASSPIGRKINQPQHF
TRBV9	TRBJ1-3	CASSPQVNGNTIYF
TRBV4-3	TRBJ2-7	CASSRRLLASEQYF
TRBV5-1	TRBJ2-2	CASSLVQDAGELFF
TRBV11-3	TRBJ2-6	CASSSRGRDSEHSGANVLTF
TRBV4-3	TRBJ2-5	CASSQDWQGLQETQYF
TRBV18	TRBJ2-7	CASSFYRDLGEQYF
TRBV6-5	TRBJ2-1	CASSFRTSGVHEQFF
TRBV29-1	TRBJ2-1	CSVLTSSYNEQFF
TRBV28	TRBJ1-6	CASSLGLRIRSNSPLHF
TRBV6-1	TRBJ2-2	CASRFEGTIPGELFF
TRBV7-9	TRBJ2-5	CASSLTPSLETQYF
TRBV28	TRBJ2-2	CAGGQTNTGELFF
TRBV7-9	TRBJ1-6	CASSPGAKSPLHF
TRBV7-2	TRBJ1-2	CASVTAAGEWRGYTF
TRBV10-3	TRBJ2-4	CAISESAGWGNIQYF
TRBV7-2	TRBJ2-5	CASSAGTGQETQYF
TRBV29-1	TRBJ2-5	CSVGGRLKETQYF
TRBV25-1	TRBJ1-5	CASSDGKGTGRNQPQHF
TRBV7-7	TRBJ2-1	CASSSKFGDGCRNEQFF
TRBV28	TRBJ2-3	CASSLSYRGDTQYF
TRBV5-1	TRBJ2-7	CASSPGGAPALEQYF
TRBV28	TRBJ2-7	CASSYSSPGHYEQYF
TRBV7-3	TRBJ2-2	CASSLEGSTGELFF
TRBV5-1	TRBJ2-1	CASSLRLAHYNEQFF
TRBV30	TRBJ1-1	CALTGVTEAFF
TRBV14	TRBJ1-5	CASSQDLGQPQHF
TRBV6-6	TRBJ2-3	CASSYAPSTDTQYF
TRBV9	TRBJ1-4	CASSGSHWDEKLFF
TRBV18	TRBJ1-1	CASSPPGRGGGTEAFF
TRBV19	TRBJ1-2	CASSIAWAPYGYTF
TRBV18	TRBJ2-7	CASSPQGTGSYEQYF
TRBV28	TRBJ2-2	CASSVQGANTGELFF
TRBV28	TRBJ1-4	CASSFVVSRELTNEKLFF